The text below deals with one T cell receptor beta chain. The data derive from a study of blood T cell repertoires in COVID-19. Study at large: Collection of acute and convalescent COVID-19 samples took place in the United States, Italy and Spain. The cDNA or gDNA used as material had been derived from T cells, B-cell-depleted T cells, or PBMCs.

As processed by the authors: Nucleated cell counts were estimated from reference gene primer amplification. Data came from immunoSEQ multiplex PCR; TCRdb stores just in-frame clones and leaves some out. That table gives V, J and clone size, and the DNA gave D and trimming. Of about 360,000 clones in the sample, about 87% were seen once. Cohort 3 recovered donors had two negative PCRs, clearance, or symptom resolution. The sequencing input was PBMCs or T cells enriched from blood (not recorded which). The clonotype comes from a man between 25 and 39 years old who had recovered from COVID-19.

The CDR3 is CASDRGPDGNTIYF. CDR3 nucleotide sequence: TGTGCCAGCGACAGGGGGCCAGACGGAAACACCATATATTTT. V is TRBV9 and J is TRBJ1-3; 10 bases match TRBD1. The CDR3 has 14 amino acids. Germline CDR1 and CDR2: SGDLS and YYNGEE. Germline trimming cut 7 bases from V and 4 bases from J; bases unmatched to any gene: 5.